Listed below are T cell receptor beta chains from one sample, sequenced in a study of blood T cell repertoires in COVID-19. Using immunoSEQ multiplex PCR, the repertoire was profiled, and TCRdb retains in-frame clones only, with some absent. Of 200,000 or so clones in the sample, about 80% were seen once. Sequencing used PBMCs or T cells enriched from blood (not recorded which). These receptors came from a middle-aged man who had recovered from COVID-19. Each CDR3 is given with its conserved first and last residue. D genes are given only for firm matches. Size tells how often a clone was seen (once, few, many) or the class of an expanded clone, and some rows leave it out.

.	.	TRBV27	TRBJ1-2	TGTGCCAGCAGTCCTAGCGCCTCACCAAATGGCTACACCTTC	CASSPSASPNGYTF
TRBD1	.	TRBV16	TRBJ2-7	TGTGCCAGCAGCCAATCTGGGACAGGGGGTACCAATCTACCCGAGCAGTACTTC	CASSQSGTGGTNLPEQYF
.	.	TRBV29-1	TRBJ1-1	TGCAGCGTTTCAGGTCTTCTTGGGTCCACTGAAGCTTTCTTT	CSVSGLLGSTEAFF
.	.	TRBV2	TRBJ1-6	TGTGCCAGCAGGTACACGAATTCACCCCTCCACTTT	CASRYTNSPLHF
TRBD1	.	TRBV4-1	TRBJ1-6	TGCGCCAGCAGCCCCGGACAGGCTAGCTCCTATAATTCACCCCTCCACTTT	CASSPGQASSYNSPLHF
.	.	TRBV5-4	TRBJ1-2	TGTGCCAGCCGCGGGTCGAACCAAAACTATGGCTACACCTTC	CASRGSNQNYGYTF
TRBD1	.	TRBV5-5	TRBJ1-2	TGTGCCAGCAGCTTGGAAGGACAGGTCTATGGCTACACCTTC	CASSLEGQVYGYTF
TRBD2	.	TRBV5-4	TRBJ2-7	TGTGCCAGCAGCTCCGATTTTGGTCGTGGACTAGGAACCTACGAGCAGTACTTC	CASSSDFGRGLGTYEQYF
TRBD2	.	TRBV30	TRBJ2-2	TGTGCCTGGAGTGGGGGGGGGAAGCTGTTTTTT	CAWSGGGKLFF
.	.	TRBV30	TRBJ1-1	TGTGCCTGGAGTGTACCCCACAGGATGAACACTGAAGCTTTCTTT	CAWSVPHRMNTEAFF
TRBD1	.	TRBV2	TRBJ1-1	TGTGCCAGCAGTCTACAGGGGGCGGACACTGAAGCTTTCTTT	CASSLQGADTEAFF
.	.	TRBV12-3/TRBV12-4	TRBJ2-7	TGTGCCAGCAGTTTGCAGGAAGCCTACGAGCAGTACTTC	CASSLQEAYEQYF
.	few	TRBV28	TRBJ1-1	TGTGCCAGCAGTTTTTTGGGGGAGGGCACTGAAGCTTTCTTT	CASSFLGEGTEAFF
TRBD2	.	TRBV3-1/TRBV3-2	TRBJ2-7	TGTGCCAGCAGTGGAGGACTAGCGGGGGTCTATAGCTCCTACGAGCAGTACTTC	CASSGGLAGVYSSYEQYF
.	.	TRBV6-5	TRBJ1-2	TGTGCCAGCAGTTTGGGTGGTGACTCAAACTATGGCTACACCTTC	CASSLGGDSNYGYTF
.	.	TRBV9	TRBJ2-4	TGTGCCAGCAGCACACTAGCAGGGCAAATTCAGTACTTC	CASSTLAGQIQYF
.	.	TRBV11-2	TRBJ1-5	TGTGCCAGCAGCCAACAGGGTAATCAGCCCCAGCATTTT	CASSQQGNQPQHF
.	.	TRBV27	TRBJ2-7	TGTGCCAGCAGTTTATCCGGGTTCCAGAGCTCCTACGAGCAGTACTTC	CASSLSGFQSSYEQYF
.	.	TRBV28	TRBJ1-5	TGTGCCAGCAGTTTTGAGAGGGTAAGCAATCAGCCCCAGCATTTT	CASSFERVSNQPQHF
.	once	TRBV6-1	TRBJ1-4	TGTGCCAGCAGTGAAATGTCAGCAACTAATGAAAAACTGTTTTTT	CASSEMSATNEKLFF
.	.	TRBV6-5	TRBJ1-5	TGTGCCAGCAGGAACAGACTAAATCAGCCCCAGCATTTT	CASRNRLNQPQHF
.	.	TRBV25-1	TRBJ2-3	TGTGCCAGCAGTGAAAGCGGCCTGGAGAGAGATACGCAGTATTTT	CASSESGLERDTQYF
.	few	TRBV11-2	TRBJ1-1	TGTGCCAGCAGCGACACCTTGGCCGGGAACACTGAAGCTTTCTTT	CASSDTLAGNTEAFF
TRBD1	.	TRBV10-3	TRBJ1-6	TGTGCCATCAGTGTATCGACAGGGACCGATTCACCCCTCCACTTT	CAISVSTGTDSPLHF
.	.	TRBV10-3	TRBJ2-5	TGTGCCATCAGTGCAAGCGCAGAGACCCAGTACTTC	CAISASAETQYF
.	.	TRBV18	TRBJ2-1	TGTGCCAGCTCACCAAGAGGAAGCTCCTACAATGAGCAGTTCTTC	CASSPRGSSYNEQFF
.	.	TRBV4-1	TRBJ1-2	TGCGCCAGCACCCAAAGAGGACCGGACTTAGGGAAGGGCTACACCTTC	CASTQRGPDLGKGYTF
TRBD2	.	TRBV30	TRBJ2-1	TGTGCCTGGAGTCGACTAGCGGGGGGCGGGTACAATGAGCAGTTCTTC	CAWSRLAGGGYNEQFF
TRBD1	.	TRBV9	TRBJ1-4	TGTGCCAGCAGCAAGCGACAGGGGGAAAATGAAAAACTGTTTTTT	CASSKRQGENEKLFF
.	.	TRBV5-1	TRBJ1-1	TGCGCCAGCAGCTCTGCCCGACCCGACAGACTGAACACTGAAGCTTTCTTT	CASSSARPDRLNTEAFF
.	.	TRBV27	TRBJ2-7	TGTGCCAGCAGGACCTTCGACAGGAGCTCCTACGAGCAGTACTTC	CASRTFDRSSYEQYF
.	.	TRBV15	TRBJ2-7	TGTGCCACCAGCAGAGACAGGGGAACCTACGAGCAGTACTTC	CATSRDRGTYEQYF
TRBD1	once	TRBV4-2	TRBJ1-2	TGTGCCAGCAGCCAAGATAAGGGACAGCTGTATGGCTACACCTTC	CASSQDKGQLYGYTF
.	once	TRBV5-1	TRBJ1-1	TGCGCCAGCAGCTTAGGGGTGAACACTGAAGCTTTCTTT	CASSLGVNTEAFF
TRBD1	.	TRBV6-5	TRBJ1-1	TGTGCCAGCAGTTACAAGGTAGAGGGGGCAGCTTTCTTT	CASSYKVEGAAFF
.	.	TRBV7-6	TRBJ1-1	TGTGCCAGCAGCTTTGGTATCAGGGACTTTAATACTGAAGCTTTCTTT	CASSFGIRDFNTEAFF
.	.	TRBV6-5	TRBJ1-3	TGTGCCAGCAGAGCGCCCTCAGTCTCTGGAAACACCATATATTTT	CASRAPSVSGNTIYF
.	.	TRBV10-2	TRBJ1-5	TGCGCCAGCCAGGGGAGCAATCAGCCCCAGCATTTT	CASQGSNQPQHF
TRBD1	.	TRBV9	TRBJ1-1	TGTGCCAGCACCAAAGGGTCAGGGGGGACTGAAGCTTTCTTT	CASTKGSGGTEAFF
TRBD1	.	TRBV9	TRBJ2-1	TGTGCCAGCAGCGTCTCCGGGACAGGGGGTAATGAGCAGTTCTTC	CASSVSGTGGNEQFF
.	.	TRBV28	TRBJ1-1	TGTGCCAGCAGGGCTGGGAACACTGAAGCTTTCTTT	CASRAGNTEAFF
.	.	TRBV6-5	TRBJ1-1	TGTGCCAGCAGTTACCAGGTGAACACTGAAGCTTTCTTT	CASSYQVNTEAFF
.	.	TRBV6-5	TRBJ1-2	TGTGCCAGCAGTTACGACGGAGATTACTATGGCTACACCTTC	CASSYDGDYYGYTF
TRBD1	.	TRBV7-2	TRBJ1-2	TGTGCCAGCAGCTTAGTCTTCCGGACAGGGAGCTCTGGCTACACCTTC	CASSLVFRTGSSGYTF
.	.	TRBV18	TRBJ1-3	TGTGCCAGCTCAACCACAGCTCGTGGAAACACCATATATTTT	CASSTTARGNTIYF
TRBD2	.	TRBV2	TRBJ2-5	TGTGCCAGCAGTCTCGGCGGGAGCCTCCAAGAGACCCAGTACTTC	CASSLGGSLQETQYF
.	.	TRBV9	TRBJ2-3	TGTGCCAGCAGCGCCCGCACATTGGAGACGGATACGCAGTATTTT	CASSARTLETDTQYF